These 4 T cell receptor beta chains share one sample of origin, sequenced in a study of blood T cells in healthy people across ages. It was with a sample-barcoded 5' primer and a J-beta primer mix that a second PCR of about 7 to 12 cycles was run. TCRdb re-analysed the 5' RACE reads in MiXCR, keeping a single row per CDR3 protein. The sample lists about 1.4 million distinct CDR3 sequences; around 55% were seen once. Material: blood. Receptor source: a man younger than 30 in good health.

On this clonotype itself: The junction and the germline gene differ at one end; a read error may be behind it. The chain joins TRBV10-3 to TRBJ1-2; TRBD1 is a possible D gene (6 bases). This CDR3 has 18 residues. In germline, CDR1 is ENHRY, CDR2 SYGVKD. The CDR3 region has the DNA TGTGCCATCAGTGAGTCAATCGGCGGGGGCGTTATTAACTACGGCTACACCTTC. This gives the protein CAISESIGGGVINYGYTF.

The chain combines TRBV6-2 or TRBV6-3 with TRBJ2-7, with 10 bases that match TRBD2. V dropped 8 bases and J dropped 4; count of bases not matched to a gene: 5. Germline CDR1 reads MNHEY; CDR2 reads SVGEGT. The CDR3 loop spans 13 amino acids. CDR3 sequence (DNA): TGTGCCAGCGGAGGACTAGCGGATTACGAGCAGTACTTC. As protein: CASGGLADYEQYF.

The chain is built from TRBV4-1 and TRBJ1-1; possible D gene TRBD1, 5 bases. The CDR3 is made up of 15 amino acids. Germline V gene lookup returns CDR1 MGHRA and CDR2 YSYEKL. Trimming left V 3 bases short and J 6 bases short, with 17 bases between. For the CDR3, the DNA is TGCGCCAGCAGCCAGGGCCCTCGGGGGATCGCTGAAGCTTTCTTT. Protein product: CASSQGPRGIAEAFF.

The chain recombines TRBV10-1 with TRBJ2-6, with D possibly being TRBD1 (5 bases). Germline V gene data show CDR1 as WNHNN and CDR2 as SYGVQD (reference sequence). V was cut by 2 bases and J by 1 base, with 12 bases left in between. The CDR3 spans 17 residues. The CDR3 DNA reads as TGCGCCAGCAGTGAGAGTGCAGGACAATCTGGGGCCAACGTCCTGACTTTC. Its translation is CASSESAGQSGANVLTF.